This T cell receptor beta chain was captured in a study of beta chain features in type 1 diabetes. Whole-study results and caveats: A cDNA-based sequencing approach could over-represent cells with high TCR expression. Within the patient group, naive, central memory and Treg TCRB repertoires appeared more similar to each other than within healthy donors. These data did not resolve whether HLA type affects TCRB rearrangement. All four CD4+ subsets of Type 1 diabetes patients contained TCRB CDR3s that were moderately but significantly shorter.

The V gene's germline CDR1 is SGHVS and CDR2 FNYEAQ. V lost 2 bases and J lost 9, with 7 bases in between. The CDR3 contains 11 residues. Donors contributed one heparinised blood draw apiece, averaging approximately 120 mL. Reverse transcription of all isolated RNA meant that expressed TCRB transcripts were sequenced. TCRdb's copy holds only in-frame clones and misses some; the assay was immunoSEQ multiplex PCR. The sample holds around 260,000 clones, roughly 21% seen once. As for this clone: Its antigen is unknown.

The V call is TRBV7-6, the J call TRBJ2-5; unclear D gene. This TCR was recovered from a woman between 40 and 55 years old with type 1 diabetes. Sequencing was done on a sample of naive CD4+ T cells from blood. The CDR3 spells CASSLRGAQYF. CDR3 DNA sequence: TGTGCCAGCAGCTTAAGAGGAGCCCAGTACTTC.